This T cell receptor beta chain was captured by sequencing in a study of blood T cell repertoires in COVID-19. This clone was recorded a few times. Profiling relied on immunoSEQ multiplex PCR, and the TCRdb table lists in-frame clones only, not all of them. The table has about 260,000 clones, about 85% seen once; the top ten hold about 14%. The J segment lost 3 bases and the V segment lost 2 bases, leaving 3 bases of the junction unmatched. The CDR3 contains 15 residues. Germline CDR1 reads SGHNT; CDR2 reads YYREEE (reference sequence). This chain connects TRBV5-4 to TRBJ2-5; 11 bases match TRBD1. This receptor was taken from a human donor in a cohort sampled during active COVID-19. The sample was peripheral blood. The CDR3 loop is CASSFGQGAEETQYF. CDR3 coding DNA: TGTGCCAGCAGCTTTGGACAGGGGGCGGAAGAGACCCAGTACTTC.